This TCR beta chain was identified in a study of beta chain features in type 1 diabetes. What was sequenced were expressed TCRB transcripts, since all of the isolated RNA had been reverse transcribed. This table comes from immunoSEQ multiplex PCR, and its TCRdb copy is limited to in-frame clones, with some not included. The top ten clones hold roughly 0.015% of a sample with 300,000 to 350,000 clones, around an eighth of them seen once. This clone was seen a handful of times. No antigen is known for it. Overall study results and limits: A moderate, significant TCRB CDR3 shortening appeared in type 1 diabetes across four CD4+ subsets. Since sequencing was performed on cDNA, cells with high TCR expression could be over-represented.

The receptor was derived from a young woman with type 1 diabetes. Sequenced material: naive CD4+ T cells from blood.

CDR3 residues: CASSSLTSGSIKNIQYF. DNA for the CDR3: TGTGCCAGCAGCTCCCTGACTAGCGGGAGTATTAAAAACATTCAGTACTTC. The chain is built from TRBV13 and TRBJ2-4, with 12 bases that match TRBD2. The CDR3 sequence is 17 residues long. Germline V lookup: CDR1 PRHDT, CDR2 FYEKMQ (reference sequence). The V segment lost 4 bases and the J segment 4 bases; nucleotides outside the gene matches: 8.